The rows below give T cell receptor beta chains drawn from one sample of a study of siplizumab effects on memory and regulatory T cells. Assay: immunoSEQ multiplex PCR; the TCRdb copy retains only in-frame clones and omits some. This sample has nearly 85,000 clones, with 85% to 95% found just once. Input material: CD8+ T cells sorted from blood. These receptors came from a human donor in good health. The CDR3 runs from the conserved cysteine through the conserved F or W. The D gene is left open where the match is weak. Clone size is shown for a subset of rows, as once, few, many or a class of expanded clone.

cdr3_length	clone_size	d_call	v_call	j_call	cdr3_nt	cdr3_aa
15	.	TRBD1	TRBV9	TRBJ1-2	TGTGCCAGCAGCGTAGCGGGACAGATTAACTATGGCTACACCTTC	CASSVAGQINYGYTF
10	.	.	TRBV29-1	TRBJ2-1	TGCAGCGTTGTTCTCGATGAGCAGTTCTTC	CSVVLDEQFF
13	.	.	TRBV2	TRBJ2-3	TGTGCCAGCCCGGGGAAAAGAGCAGATACGCAGTATTTT	CASPGKRADTQYF
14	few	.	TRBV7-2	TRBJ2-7	TGTGCCAGCAGTACCGGGACTTTACCGGCCGAGCAGTACTTC	CASSTGTLPAEQYF
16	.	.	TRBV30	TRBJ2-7	TGTGCCTGGAGTCCCCCATACACCGGTCCGAGGAACGAGCAGTACTTC	CAWSPPYTGPRNEQYF
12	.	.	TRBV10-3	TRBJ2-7	TGTGCCATCTCCGCCGGGACCTACGAGCAGTACTTC	CAISAGTYEQYF
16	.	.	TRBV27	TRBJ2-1	TGTGCCAGCAGTTGGAGTTACGGGACAACCTACAATGAGCAGTTCTTC	CASSWSYGTTYNEQFF
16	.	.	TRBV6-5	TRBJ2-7	TGTGCCAGCAGTTACTCATCCGGGACTCATACCTACGAGCAGTACTTC	CASSYSSGTHTYEQYF
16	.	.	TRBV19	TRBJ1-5	TGTGCCAGTAAGGGCCGCTTGAGGGCCGGCAATCAGCCCCAGCATTTT	CASKGRLRAGNQPQHF
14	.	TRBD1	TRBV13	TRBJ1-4	TGTGCCAGCAGGACCGGGACAGGTCCTGAAAAACTGTTTTTT	CASRTGTGPEKLFF
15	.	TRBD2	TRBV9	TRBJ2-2	TGTGCCAGCAGCGAAACTAGCGGGAACACCGGGGAGCTGTTTTTT	CASSETSGNTGELFF
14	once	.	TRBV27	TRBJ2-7	TGTGCCAGCAGAAGGACAGCGAACTCCTACGAGCAGTACTTC	CASRRTANSYEQYF
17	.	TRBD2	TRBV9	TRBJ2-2	TGTGCCAGCAGCGCCTTCCCACGACTAGCTCCCACCGGGGAGCTGTTTTTT	CASSAFPRLAPTGELFF
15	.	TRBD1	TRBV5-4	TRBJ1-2	TGTGCCAGCAGCTTGGAATTGGGACAGGGAAATGGCTACACCTTC	CASSLELGQGNGYTF
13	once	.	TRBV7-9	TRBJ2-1	TGTGCCAGCAGCTTAGCGCTACGGAATGAGCAGTTCTTC	CASSLALRNEQFF
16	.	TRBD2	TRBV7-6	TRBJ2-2	TGTGCCAGCAGCCCCGGGACTAGCGGGCCTACCGGGGAGCTGTTTTTT	CASSPGTSGPTGELFF
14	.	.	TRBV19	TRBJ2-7	TGTGCCAGTAGTATCTCCCCAGGGGAGTACGAGCAGTACTTC	CASSISPGEYEQYF
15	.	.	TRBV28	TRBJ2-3	TGTGCCATCTCGTACAGGGGACTGAGCACAGATACGCAGTATTTT	CAISYRGLSTDTQYF
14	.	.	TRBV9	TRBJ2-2	TGTGCCAGCAGCGAATATACGAACACCGGGGAGCTGTTTTTT	CASSEYTNTGELFF
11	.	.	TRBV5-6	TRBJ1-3	TGTGCCAGCAGCTATGGAAACACCATATATTTT	CASSYGNTIYF
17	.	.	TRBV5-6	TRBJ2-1	TGTGCCAGCAGTCTGAAAGGGAGCGGCCGCTCCTACAATGAGCAGTTCTTC	CASSLKGSGRSYNEQFF
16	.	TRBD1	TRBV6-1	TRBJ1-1	TGTGCCAGCAGTGAGGGACAGGGTAGTAGGAGGACTGAAGCTTTCTTT	CASSEGQGSRRTEAFF
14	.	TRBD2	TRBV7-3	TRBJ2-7	TGTGCCAGCAGCGATACTAGCGACTCCTACGAGCAGTACTTC	CASSDTSDSYEQYF